A selection of T cell receptor beta chains follows, all from one sample in a study of control samples from healthy donors and cancer patients. The assay was immunoSEQ multiplex PCR, and TCRdb's table has in-frame clones only and misses some. The sample lists around 170,000 clones; approximately 92% were seen once. The sample comprised blood. Source of these receptors: a man aged 30 to 45 in good health. CDR3s leave out the opening cysteine and the closing phenylalanine or tryptophan. Each record gives: J gene, V gene, CDR3 protein.

TRBJ2-1 TRBV7-8 ASSLGSQTSIYNEQF
TRBJ2-7 TRBV5-1 ASSLNYEQY
TRBJ2-1 TRBV7-9 ASSLIGRALISNEQF
TRBJ2-7 TRBV6-5 ASRRSPPYEQY
TRBJ2-1 TRBV5-1 ASSLIGRTGGNEQF
TRBJ1-2 TRBV11-2 ASSPPGGYGYT
TRBJ2-5 TRBV7-8 ASYLSGSAGGGERWTQY
TRBJ1-5 TRBV7-9 ASARWGAQYSNQPQH
TRBJ1-1 TRBV3-1/TRBV3-2 ASSQKTEAF
TRBJ2-7 TRBV10-3 AISRGTGGDEQY
TRBJ2-7 TRBV2 ASSARDLAEQY
TRBJ1-2 TRBV18 ASSPDWGRGYGYT
TRBJ2-7 TRBV12-3/TRBV12-4 ASSNLARGEQY
TRBJ2-3 TRBV5-1 ASSITGFGTDTQY
TRBJ1-2 TRBV5-1 ASSLGQLPDRGYT
TRBJ2-1 TRBV9 ASSENTGRNYNEQF
TRBJ1-2 TRBV27 ASSHGQGRTFNYGYT
TRBJ2-1 TRBV19 ASSLGLAGGHNEQF
TRBJ1-1 TRBV29-1 SVLRGNTEAF
TRBJ2-3 TRBV7-3 ASSLCMCGMGITDTQY